One and the same sample provided the 31 T cell receptor beta chains below, sequenced in a study of beta chain features in type 1 diabetes (dated by TCRdb to 2016 to 2018). The receptor library was made with the immunoSEQ multiplex PCR assay. All of the isolated RNA was reverse transcribed with the High Capacity cDNA Reverse Transcription Kit, so expressed TCRB transcripts were sequenced. This is the immuneACCESS table as TCRdb keeps it, with only in-frame sequences that have V and J called. A part of the clones is gone; compared with another copy, unresolved V genes explain less than half, and the rest is unexplained. The sample data list about 930,000 clones, and about a sixth of these were observed just once. The ten largest clones represent 0.02% to 0.03% of the sample. The sequencing sample was made of naive CD4+ T cells from blood. The cell subset or site label on this specimen signifies: true naive CD4+ T cells. These TCRs come from a woman aged 18-29 years in good health.

This clone was observed a handful of times. The V gene is TRBV21-1, the J gene TRBJ2-5. TRBV21-1 represents a pseudogene. The CDR3 sequence is 12 residues long. CDR3 sequence reads: CASSKVWETQYF. Here the CDR3 DNA reads TGTGCCAGCAGCAAAGTATGGGAGACCCAGTACTTC.

Only a few counts were recorded for this clone. The chain employs TRBV7-9 and TRBJ2-7; D is unresolved. This CDR3 contains 15 residues. The germline V gene encodes CDR1 SEHNR and CDR2 FQNEAQ (reference sequence). V was trimmed by 2 bases and J by 4 bases, leaving 15 bases between them. This CDR3 reads CASSLQRGVAYEQYF. CDR3 in DNA: TGTGCCAGCAGCTTACAGCGTGGCGTGGCGTACGAGCAGTACTTC. Using reference TRBV7-9 and TRBJ2-7 for the parts outside the CDR3, the full variable domain is DTGVSQNPRHKITKRGQNVTFRCDPISEHNRLYWYRQTLGQGPEFLTYFQNEAQLEKSRLLSDRFSAERPKGSFSTLEIQRTEQGDSAMYLCASSLQRGVAYEQYFGPGTRLTVT.

The genes are TRBV25-1 and TRBJ2-1; 8 nucleotides align to TRBD2. V dropped 7 bases and J dropped 7; count of bases not matched to a gene: 12. The germline V gene encodes CDR1 MGHDK and CDR2 SYGVNS. The CDR3 totals 15 residues. This chain's CDR3 is CASIGEAGALNEQFF. CDR3 sequence (DNA): TGTGCCAGCATAGGCGAAGCGGGAGCTCTGAATGAGCAGTTCTTC.

This chain uses TRBV28 with TRBJ2-6; weak D call: TRBD2 (5 bases). The CDR3 has 15 amino acids. The ends were cut back, 6 bases at V and 2 bases at J, with 11 bases in the middle. CDR1 and CDR2 from the germline V gene are MDHEN and SYDVKM. The CDR3 nucleotides are TGTGCCAGCAGGCCAACTAGGCCTGGGGCCAACGTCCTGACTTTC. Its protein is CASRPTRPGANVLTF.

This clone has more than one count but fewer than ten. Other DNA sequences of this sample code for an identical CDR3. The CDR3 DNA is TGTGCCAGCAGCTTAGGGGGTTCCAATGAGCAGTTCTTC. Amino acid sequence: CASSLGGSNEQFF. The gene calls are TRBV7-9 and TRBJ2-1; D uncertain. The germline V gene encodes CDR1 SEHNR and CDR2 FQNEAQ (reference sequence). The CDR3 totals 13 residues. V gave up 1 base and J gave up 6 bases, with 7 bases separating them. Full variable domain (rest looked up from reference TRBV7-9 and TRBJ2-1): DTGVSQNPRHKITKRGQNVTFRCDPISEHNRLYWYRQTLGQGPEFLTYFQNEAQLEKSRLLSDRFSAERPKGSFSTLEIQRTEQGDSAMYLCASSLGGSNEQFFGPGTRLTVL.

The rearrangement joins TRBV5-1 to TRBJ2-7, with D perhaps TRBD2 (5 bases). The CDR3 contains 15 residues. The V and J ends lost 4 bases and 3 bases respectively, with 17 bases between them. The V gene's germline CDR1 is SGHRS and CDR2 YFSETQ. CDR3 amino acids: CASSGGPGDGYEQYF. In nucleotides, the CDR3 is TGCGCCAGCAGCGGTGGCCCCGGGGATGGCTACGAGCAGTACTTC. Variable domain in full (rest from reference TRBV5-1 and TRBJ2-7): KAGVTQTPRYLIKTRGQQVTLSCSPISGHRSVSWYQQTPGQGLQFLFEYFSETQRNKGNFPGRFSGRQFSNSRSEMNVSTLELGDSALYLCASSGGPGDGYEQYFGPGTRLTVT.

V gene TRBV7-2 combines with J gene TRBJ2-3, with a possible D match to TRBD2 (5 bases). Germline loops: CDR1 SGHTA, CDR2 FQGNSA. Between the trimmed V and J ends, which lost 1 base and 11 bases, there was a span of 16 bases. There are 14 residues in the CDR3. The CDR3 bases are TGTGCCAGCAGCTTAGAGTGGGGAGCCCCCCGGCAGTATTTT. This sequence encodes CASSLEWGAPRQYF. Supplemented by reference TRBV7-2 and TRBJ2-3, the full variable domain reads GAGVSQSPSNKVTEKGKDVELRCDPISGHTALYWYRQSLGQGLEFLIYFQGNSAPDKSGLPSDRFSAERTGGSVSTLTIQRTQQEDSAVYLCASSLEWGAPRQYFGPGTRLTVL.

This chain joins TRBV10-3 and TRBJ2-5; D unclear. V was trimmed by 3 bases and J by 1 base, leaving 6 bases between them. The CDR3 is made up of 13 amino acids. Looked up from germline, CDR1 is ENHRY and CDR2 is SYGVKD. In DNA form, the CDR3 reads TGTGCCATCAGTGAAGGTAGCCAAGAGACCCAGTACTTC. Encoded protein: CAISEGSQETQYF.

CDR3 in amino acids: CASSLGRGFSHEQYF. Here the CDR3 DNA reads TGTGCCAGCAGCTTAGGGCGGGGTTTTAGCCACGAGCAGTACTTC. The chain combines TRBV7-6 with TRBJ2-7, with TRBD2 as a possible D gene (6 bases). V was clipped by 1 base and J by 5 bases, with 15 bases between them. This CDR3 contains 15 residues. The germline V gene encodes CDR1 SGHVS and CDR2 FNYEAQ. The full variable domain, its missing parts supplied by reference TRBV7-6 and TRBJ2-7, is GAGVSQSPRYKVTKRGQDVALRCDPISGHVSLYWYRQALGQGPEFLTYFNYEAQQDKSGLPNDRFSAERPEGSISTLTIQRTEQRDSAMYRCASSLGRGFSHEQYFGPGTRLTVT.

This clone occurred a few times. This rearrangement joins TRBV10-3 to TRBJ1-2; D possibly corresponds to TRBD1 (6 bases). Germline CDR1 is ENHRY and CDR2 is SYGVKD. The CDR3 is 15 amino acids. V was clipped by 4 bases and J by 0 bases, with 12 bases between them. DNA of the CDR3: TGTGCCATCAGTGCTTTACAGGGAGCTAACTATGGCTACACCTTC. It translates to CAISALQGANYGYTF.

The rearrangement joins TRBV4-3 to TRBJ2-1; 13 positions match TRBD2. Germline V lookup: CDR1 LGHNA, CDR2 YSLEER. There are 17 residues in the CDR3. The CDR3: CLRGTSGTKPPYNEQFF. DNA for the CDR3: TGCCTCCGGGGGACTAGCGGGACAAAGCCCCCCTACAATGAGCAGTTCTTC.

This chain joins TRBV7-9 and TRBJ2-7; D might be TRBD2 (6 bases). The CDR3 loop spans 15 amino acids. Per the germline V gene, CDR1 is SEHNR and CDR2 is FQNEAQ (reference sequence). Trimming took 2 bases from V and 7 from J, leaving 18 bases between them. CDR3 protein: CASSLSSGLPSEQYF. CDR3 DNA sequence: TGTGCCAGCAGCTTATCTTCGGGACTCCCGTCGGAGCAGTACTTC.

J is TRBJ2-1 and V is TRBV18; 7 bases map to TRBD2. The germline V gene has CDR1 KGHSH and CDR2 LQKENI. The CDR3 is made up of 16 amino acids. V lost 0 bases and J lost 1; bases outside the gene matches: 3. The CDR3 protein is CASSPPASGSYNEQFF. The DNA for the CDR3 is TGTGCCAGCTCACCACCAGCTAGCGGATCCTACAATGAGCAGTTCTTC.

The sample holds a few counts of this clone. The identical CDR3 is also encoded by other nucleotide sequences in the sample. This sequence joins TRBV5-6 and TRBJ2-5; D remains unclear. V lost 1 base, J lost 5 bases, and 3 bases lay in between. CDR3 length: 11 amino acids. The V gene's germline CDR1 is SGHDT and CDR2 YYEEEE. CDR3 protein: CASSLSETQYF. DNA for the CDR3: TGTGCCAGCAGCTTGTCCGAGACCCAGTACTTC.

This clone turned up a few times. V usage is TRBV6-1 and J usage is TRBJ2-3; 9 positions match TRBD2. The CDR3 is made up of 17 amino acids. V lost 4 bases and J lost 2; bases outside the gene matches: 10. Germline V gene data show CDR1 as MNHNS and CDR2 as SASEGT. CDR3 amino acids: CASSATGASGTTDTQYF. The CDR3 DNA reads as TGTGCCAGCAGTGCAACAGGGGCTAGCGGGACCACAGATACGCAGTATTTT.

Only one count was recorded for this clone. This chain links TRBV27 with TRBJ1-1, with D possibly matching TRBD1 (5 bases). Germline CDR1 reads MNHEY; CDR2 reads SMNVEV (reference sequence). V was cut by 5 bases and J by 4 bases, with 11 bases left in between. CDR3 length: 13 amino acids. For the CDR3, the DNA is TGTGCCAGCAGTACCTCGGGGGGCACTGAAGCTTTCTTT. Encoded protein: CASSTSGGTEAFF.

A note on this clone: This CDR3 is also generated by other DNA sequences in the sample. J is TRBJ2-7 and V is TRBV7-2, with 7 bases aligning to TRBD2. The V gene's germline CDR1 is SGHTA and CDR2 FQGNSA. CDR3 size: 15 residues. V shed 1 base and J 2 bases; nucleotides not matched to a gene: 5. The CDR3 loop is CASSLESGRAYEQYF. CDR3 coding DNA: TGTGCCAGCAGCTTAGAATCTGGGAGGGCCTACGAGCAGTACTTC.

The sample holds a few counts of this clone. The rearrangement joins TRBV28 to TRBJ2-1; D tentatively fits TRBD1 or TRBD2 (6 bases each). Trimming pared 4 bases from V and 2 bases from J, leaving 15 bases between. Per germline, CDR1 MDHEN and CDR2 SYDVKM. The CDR3 is 16 residues long. This CDR3 is CASSSGGAGTYNEQFF. CDR3 nucleotides: TGTGCCAGCAGTTCTGGGGGCGCGGGGACCTACAATGAGCAGTTCTTC.

This clone was observed a few times. The V gene is TRBV7-9, the J gene TRBJ2-2; D may be TRBD1 (6 bases). Germline values: CDR1 SEHNR, CDR2 FQNEAQ (reference sequence). The CDR3 sequence is 16 residues long. V was clipped by 5 bases and J by 2 bases, with 15 bases between them. CDR3 amino acids: CASSQPGQVNTGELFF. The CDR3 nucleotides are TGTGCCAGCAGCCAACCGGGACAAGTTAACACCGGGGAGCTGTTTTTT.

This clone was seen a handful of times. The chain uses TRBV18 and TRBJ1-1, with TRBD1 identical over 8 bases. This CDR3 is 15 amino acids long. The V gene's germline CDR1 is KGHSH and CDR2 LQKENI. J was trimmed by 0 bases and V by 1 base; bases with no gene match: 1. CDR3 sequence (DNA): TGTGCCAGCTCACCACAGACAGGGGTGAACACTGAAGCTTTCTTT. Its protein product is CASSPQTGVNTEAFF.

This clone was counted between two and nine times. The chain combines TRBV29-1 with TRBJ2-7; TRBD2 is a possible D gene (6 bases). Germline V gene data show CDR1 as SQVTM and CDR2 as ANQGSEA. The CDR3 covers 18 residues. The germline V and J ends were trimmed by 2 bases and 6 bases, with 29 bases remaining between them. In DNA form, the CDR3 reads TGCAGCGTTGAACTAATGAGGACGGCGGACACTAGCCCGTCCGAGCAGTACTTC. Translation gives CSVELMRTADTSPSEQYF.

This clone was picked up a small number of times. Other DNA sequences of this sample code for an identical CDR3. The chain joins TRBV28 to TRBJ1-1; D not certain. Germline CDR1 is MDHEN and CDR2 is SYDVKM. V lost 8 bases, J lost 4 bases, and 8 bases lay in between. CDR3 length: 11 amino acids. The CDR3 is CASSGVTEAFF. CDR3 bases: TGTGCCAGCTCGGGTGTCACTGAAGCTTTCTTT.

This clone has just a few counts. This CDR3 reads CASSLGGGGTGELFF. CDR3 nucleotide sequence: TGTGCCAGCAGCTTGGGGGGAGGTGGTACCGGGGAGCTGTTTTTT. The V and J genes are TRBV5-4 and TRBJ2-2; TRBD2 might be the D (6 bases). Looked up from germline, CDR1 is SGHNT and CDR2 is YYREEE (reference sequence). The CDR3 length is 15 residues. Deletions cut 0 bases from V and 5 bases from J, with 11 bases between.

The V call is TRBV29-1, the J call TRBJ2-5; D call uncertain. The CDR3 consists of 11 residues. The V end was cut by 5 bases, the J end by 4 bases, with 8 bases between. From germline, CDR1 is SQVTM and CDR2 ANQGSEA. CDR3: CSVLGSETQYF. The CDR3 DNA reads TGCAGCGTTTTAGGGTCAGAGACCCAGTACTTC.

CDR3 in amino acids: CASSRSYLAGGDEQYF. In DNA form, the CDR3 reads TGTGCCAGCAGCCGATCCTACCTAGCGGGAGGAGACGAGCAGTACTTC. The chain uses TRBV4-2 and TRBJ2-7; 11 positions agree with TRBD2. Germline V gene lookup returns CDR1 LGHNA and CDR2 YNFKEQ. The CDR3 length is 16 residues. With V trimmed by 4 bases and J by 5 bases, 10 bases remained unmatched.

This clone has only a few counts. The chain carries TRBV4-3 and TRBJ2-7, with a weak D call TRBD2 (6 bases). Germline assignment: CDR1 LGHNA and CDR2 YSLEER. V gave up 0 bases and J gave up 4 bases, with 16 bases separating them. The CDR3 length is 16 residues. CDR3 region: CASSQDLAREEYEQYF. In DNA, the CDR3 is TGCGCCAGCAGCCAAGATTTGGCCAGGGAGGAGTACGAGCAGTACTTC.

This clone occurred a few times. The chain joins TRBV7-2 to TRBJ2-2; TRBD2 agrees at 10 bases. CDR1 is SGHTA, CDR2 FQGNSA, per germline. V was pared by 5 bases and J by 2 bases, with 5 bases of the junction left unmatched. This CDR3 region has 16 residues. This chain's CDR3 is CASSIVAGGNTGELFF. The CDR3 DNA follows: TGTGCCAGCAGCATCGTAGCGGGAGGCAACACCGGGGAGCTGTTTTTT.

This clone has more than one count but fewer than ten. The chain is built from TRBV7-2 and TRBJ2-1; D is unclear. There are 15 residues in the CDR3. Trimming left V 1 base short and J 3 bases short, with 10 bases between. Germline-derived CDR1 and CDR2 are SGHTA and FQGNSA. The DNA for the CDR3 is TGTGCCAGCAGCTTAGAGGCAGTAGTCTACAATGAGCAGTTCTTC. This gives the protein CASSLEAVVYNEQFF.

The chain couples TRBV7-2 to TRBJ2-3, with 14 nucleotides matching TRBD2. V gave up 5 bases and J gave up 3 bases; unmatched junction bases: 10. Germline lookup yields CDR1 SGHTA and CDR2 FQGNSA. CDR3 length equals 18 residues. The CDR3 DNA reads as TGTGCCAGCAGCCCCCCCGGACTAGCGGGAGGAGGAACAGATACGCAGTATTTT. Translated: CASSPPGLAGGGTDTQYF.

This clone was picked up a small number of times. The chain couples TRBV2 to TRBJ1-1, with D tentatively TRBD1 (5 bases). Germline CDR1 reads SNHLY; CDR2 reads FYNNEI. With 2 bases removed from V and 1 base from J, the gap between germline ends came to 8 bases. The CDR3 sequence is 14 residues long. The CDR3 nucleotides read TGTGCCAGCAGTGAACAGGGTTCGAACACTGAAGCTTTCTTT. Protein: CASSEQGSNTEAFF.

The genes are TRBV29-1 and TRBJ2-1; 10 bases agree with TRBD1. There are 16 residues in the CDR3. Losses at the gene ends were 3 bases for V and 9 bases for J; bases not matched to a gene: 14. Germline V gene data show CDR1 as SQVTM and CDR2 as ANQGSEA. CDR3: CSVDPARTGGKVEQFF. As DNA, the CDR3 is TGCAGCGTTGACCCAGCCCGGACAGGGGGTAAGGTTGAGCAGTTCTTC.